The 18 T cell receptor beta chains below come from one sample, sequenced in a study of T-cell memory formation after mild COVID-19. One entry per CDR3 protein, called by TCRdb with MiXCR from the 5' RACE reads. The table shows around 510,000 distinct CDR3 sequences, with roughly 20% occurring only once. Material: PBMCs or a T cell subset sorted from them (not recorded which). The receptor set was obtained from an adult woman who had mild COVID-19 (a few samples of this study predate the infection). Cell type and time point are not known.

In its sample, this clonotype was seen a few times. This chain links TRBV15 with TRBJ2-6, with TRBD1 as a possible D gene (5 bases). Germline lookup yields CDR1 LNHNV and CDR2 YYDKDF (reference sequence). This CDR3 has 18 residues. Trimming shortened V by 0 bases and J by 1 base, and 13 bases separated the two germline ends. CDR3 coding DNA: TGTGCCACCAGCAGAGATCGGGTAACAGGATCTGGGGCCAACGTCCTGACTTTC. Translating it yields CATSRDRVTGSGANVLTF.

This clonotype was observed a few times. V gene TRBV24-1 combines with J gene TRBJ1-3; unclear D gene. Germline CDR1 reads KGHDR; CDR2 reads SFDVKD. This CDR3 comprises 14 residues. The germline V and J ends were trimmed by 4 bases and 2 bases, with 8 bases remaining between them. The CDR3 region is CATSEGYPGNTIYF. CDR3 sequence (DNA): TGTGCCACCAGTGAAGGGTACCCTGGAAACACCATATATTTT.

In this sample, this clonotype turned up many times. V gene TRBV12-3 or TRBV12-4 combines with J gene TRBJ1-5, with D unclear. Trimming removed 2 bases from V and 7 bases from J, with 9 bases in between. The CDR3 covers 13 residues. The CDR3 sequence is CASSLQDGQPQHF. CDR3 nucleotide sequence: TGTGCCAGCAGTTTACAAGATGGCCAGCCCCAGCATTTT.

This chain joins TRBV4-2 and TRBJ1-1; D perhaps matches TRBD1 (6 bases). This CDR3 is built from 14 residues. CDR1 is LGHNA and CDR2 is YNFKEQ in the germline V gene. Trimming took 3 bases from V and 2 from J, leaving 10 bases between them. The CDR3 nucleotides are TGTGCCAGCAGCCACCAGGGGACAAACACTGAAGCTTTCTTT. It codes for CASSHQGTNTEAFF.

The CDR3 sequence is CSVELGGRGGFYEQYF. In DNA form, the CDR3 reads TGCAGCGTTGAGCTGGGAGGCAGGGGAGGTTTCTACGAGCAGTACTTC. The chain links TRBV29-1 to TRBJ2-7; D is tentatively TRBD1 or TRBD2 (6 bases each). V lost 3 bases and J 3 bases, leaving 21 bases between the germline ends. The germline gives CDR1 SQVTM, CDR2 ANQGSEA. The CDR3 loop spans 16 amino acids.

This clonotype was seen a few times. The V and J genes are TRBV6-5 and TRBJ2-1; D gene ambiguous. The CDR3 has 13 residues. Germline V CDR1 and CDR2: MNHEY, SVGAGI. The V end lost 5 bases, the J end lost 13 bases, and 18 bases lay between the germline ends. Written as DNA, the CDR3 is TGTGCCAGCAGTCCCACGGCGAACCGTCCCCAGTTCTTC. This gives the protein CASSPTANRPQFF.

This sequence joins TRBV6-2 or TRBV6-3 and TRBJ2-7, with 7 positions matching TRBD2. Germline V CDR1 and CDR2: MNHEY, SVGEGT. The CDR3 consists of 14 residues. The ends lost 5 bases at V and 3 bases at J; junction bases unmatched: 7. CDR3 loop: CASSGAGDLYEQYF. In DNA, the CDR3 is TGTGCCAGCAGTGGGGCGGGGGACCTCTACGAGCAGTACTTC.

This clonotype appeared a few times. The chain couples TRBV7-9 to TRBJ2-3, with TRBD2 as a possible D gene (6 bases). The CDR3 has 15 amino acids. The V end was cut by 2 bases, the J end by 0 bases, with 9 bases between. Germline V gene lookup returns CDR1 SEHNR and CDR2 FQNEAQ (reference sequence). This CDR3 is CASSLLGTSTDTQYF. CDR3 bases: TGTGCCAGCAGCTTACTAGGGACTAGCACAGATACGCAGTATTTT.

The rearrangement links TRBV12-3 or TRBV12-4 to TRBJ1-3, with a possible D match to TRBD1 (6 bases). Trimming stripped 3 bases from V and 2 bases from J, with 8 bases between. The CDR3 totals 14 residues. The CDR3 is CASSFSGAGNTIYF. The CDR3 nucleotides read TGTGCCAGCAGTTTTTCAGGGGCTGGAAACACCATATATTTT.

In this sample, this clonotype turned up a few times. CDR3 loop: CASSASGSPHNEQFF. For the CDR3, the DNA is TGTGCCAGCAGCGCTAGCGGGAGCCCCCACAATGAGCAGTTCTTC. This chain uses TRBV9 with TRBJ2-1; 10 bases map to TRBD2. Per germline, CDR1 SGDLS and CDR2 YYNGEE. J lost 5 bases, V lost 3 bases, and 5 bases had no gene match. The CDR3 extends over 15 amino acids.

Only a few counts were recorded for this clonotype. This chain connects TRBV7-9 to TRBJ1-2, with unresolved D. The CDR3 is 13 amino acids. The V gene's germline CDR1 is SEHNR and CDR2 FQNEAQ (reference sequence). With 1 base removed from V and 6 bases from J, the gap between germline ends came to 9 bases. DNA of the CDR3: TGTGCCAGCAGCTTAGTGTACGGCGATGGCTACACCTTC. This gives the protein CASSLVYGDGYTF.

The rearrangement joins TRBV29-1 to TRBJ2-3; tentatively, D is TRBD2 (5 bases). CDR1 SQVTM and CDR2 ANQGSEA come from the germline V gene. There are 13 residues in the CDR3. Trimming pared 4 bases from V and 3 bases from J, leaving 11 bases between. The CDR3 here is CSVGSRTTDTQYF. As DNA, the CDR3 is TGCAGCGTTGGGTCCCGGACTACAGATACGCAGTATTTT.

CDR3 sequence: CASNKQNQPQHF. The DNA of the CDR3 is TGTGCCAGCAACAAACAGAATCAGCCCCAGCATTTT. The rearrangement uses TRBV2 and TRBJ1-5, with D unresolved. CDR1 and CDR2 from the germline V gene are SNHLY and FYNNEI. V was clipped by 7 bases and J by 4 bases, with 8 bases between them. The CDR3 is 12 amino acids. Combining the CDR3 with reference TRBV2 and TRBJ1-5 gives the whole variable domain EPEVTQTPSHQVTQMGQEVILRCVPISNHLYFYWYRQILGQKVEFLVSFYNNEISEKSEIFDDQFSVERPDGSNFTLKIRSTKLEDSAMYFCASNKQNQPQHFGDGTRLSIL.

This clonotype turned up a few times. The chain employs TRBV6-5 and TRBJ2-5, with no clear D. This CDR3 comprises 11 residues. The germline V gene has CDR1 MNHEY and CDR2 SVGAGI. V was shortened by 6 bases and J by 8 bases, with 10 bases between the two germline ends. CDR3 sequence: CASSVDRTQYF. The DNA for the CDR3 is TGTGCCAGCAGCGTAGACCGAACCCAGTACTTC.

V and J are TRBV9 and TRBJ1-2; D unresolved. Trimming pared 0 bases from V and 10 bases from J, leaving 10 bases between. This CDR3 is built from 12 residues. Germline CDR1 is SGDLS and CDR2 is YYNGEE. CDR3 bases: TGTGCCAGCAGCGTAGGCGGCAGTGACTACACCTTC. It specifies CASSVGGSDYTF.

This clonotype appeared many times. The rearrangement links TRBV11-2 to TRBJ1-1; no definite D call. The CDR3 consists of 16 residues. From germline, CDR1 is SGHAT and CDR2 FQNNGV. The V end lost 5 bases, the J end lost 0 bases, and 16 bases lay between the germline ends. The CDR3 spells CASSPPRLDLNTEAFF. The CDR3, as DNA: TGTGCCAGCAGCCCACCCCGTTTGGACCTGAACACTGAAGCTTTCTTT.

The chain recombines TRBV10-3 with TRBJ2-3, with 7 bases matching TRBD2. Trimming took 8 bases from V and 0 from J; bases not matched to a gene: 8. CDR1 is ENHRY, CDR2 SYGVKD, per germline. The CDR3 is 15 residues long. The CDR3 DNA reads TGTGCCATCCTGTCGCGGGAGCAGAGCACAGATACGCAGTATTTT. Amino acids: CAILSREQSTDTQYF.

This chain joins TRBV7-6 and TRBJ2-5, with D unclear. Trimming removed 4 bases at V and 0 bases at J, with 9 bases between. Germline V gene data show CDR1 as SGHVS and CDR2 as FNYEAQ. There are 14 residues in the CDR3. CDR3 coding DNA: TGTGCCAGCAGCTCTAGTCTACACCAAGAGACCCAGTACTTC. Translating it yields CASSSSLHQETQYF.